One sample yielded the 30 T cell receptor beta chains listed below, sequenced in a study of T-cell reconstitution after alpha-beta-depleted transplantation in children. Unique molecular identifiers were built into the TCRbeta library. MiXCR, run by TCRdb on the PCR reads, gives a single entry per CDR3 protein. This sample yields about 540,000 distinct CDR3 sequences, of which about a sixth are seen a single time; roughly 3.3% belongs to the top ten. The starting material was PBMCs from the stem cell graft donor, obtained from the stem cell graft. The source is a human donor who donated a stem cell graft to a child with acute lymphoblastic leukemia.

This clonotype appeared a few times. The chain recombines TRBV12-3 or TRBV12-4 with TRBJ2-1, with D maybe TRBD2 (6 bases). V was cut by 2 bases and J by 8 bases, with 10 bases left in between. CDR3 length: 13 amino acids. The DNA for the CDR3 is TGTGCCAGCAGTTTATCGGGGGTGTATGAGCAGTTCTTC. Its translation: CASSLSGVYEQFF.

A few counts support this clonotype. The rearrangement links TRBV20-1 to TRBJ1-6; 9 positions agree with TRBD1. This CDR3 is built from 13 residues. Germline V gene lookup returns CDR1 DFQATT and CDR2 SNEGSKA (reference sequence). The trim removed 7 bases at V and 10 bases at J, leaving 8 bases unmatched. The CDR3 is CSVRDRVNSPLHF. CDR3 nucleotide sequence: TGCAGTGTTAGGGACAGGGTCAACTCACCCCTCCACTTT.

The chain links TRBV7-9 to TRBJ2-1; TRBD2 matches at 10 bases. CDR1 is SEHNR and CDR2 is FQNEAQ in the germline V gene (reference sequence). The V gene end was trimmed by 0 bases and the J gene end by 5 bases; junction bases not matched to a gene: 4. The CDR3 runs 16 residues. The CDR3 is CASSLARGLADNEQFF. DNA of the CDR3: TGTGCCAGCAGCTTAGCGAGAGGACTAGCGGACAATGAGCAGTTCTTC.

On this clonotype: A single base separates this from a much larger clone, so it may be a read error. V usage is TRBV12-3 or TRBV12-4 and J usage is TRBJ1-3; D not certain. There are 18 residues in the CDR3. Trimming shortened V by 7 bases and J by 1 base, and 23 bases separated the two germline ends. The CDR3: CASTYFMLAQLSGNTIYF. CDR3 in DNA: TGTGCCAGCACTTACTTTATGTTGGCTCAACTGTCTGGAAACACCATATATTTT.

This clonotype turned up a few times. The V call is TRBV20-1, the J call TRBJ2-5, with TRBD2 matching 12 bases. The germline CDR1 and CDR2 sequences are DFQATT and SNEGSKA (reference sequence). The trim removed 4 bases at V and 1 base at J, leaving 4 bases unmatched. This CDR3 has 15 amino acids. The CDR3 sequence: CSATPLAGGQETQYF. Here the CDR3 DNA reads TGCAGTGCTACGCCACTAGCGGGGGGCCAAGAGACCCAGTACTTC.

CDR3 protein: CASSSDRINEKLFF. The CDR3 coding sequence is TGCGCCAGCAGCTCAGACAGGATTAATGAAAAACTGTTTTTT. V gene TRBV5-1 combines with J gene TRBJ1-4; possible D gene TRBD1, 6 bases. The V end lost 3 bases, the J end lost 4 bases, and 10 bases lay between the germline ends. Germline lookup yields CDR1 SGHRS and CDR2 YFSETQ. The CDR3 has 14 amino acids.

The genes are TRBV5-6 and TRBJ2-6; no clear D gene. CDR3 length equals 16 residues. V was clipped by 0 bases and J by 1 base, with 8 bases between them. From germline, CDR1 is SGHDT and CDR2 YYEEEE. CDR3 DNA: TGTGCCAGCAGCTTGGGGGTTGTTTCTGGGGCCAACGTCCTGACTTTC. Translated: CASSLGVVSGANVLTF.

This clonotype was detected a few times. The V call is TRBV5-1, the J call TRBJ1-3; D unresolved. The CDR3 loop spans 15 amino acids. The germline V and J ends were trimmed by 3 bases and 0 bases, with 10 bases remaining between them. Germline CDR1 and CDR2: SGHRS and YFSETQ. The CDR3 coding sequence is TGCGCCAGCAGCTCTACGGCGTTCTCTGGAAACACCATATATTTT. It is translated as CASSSTAFSGNTIYF.

The chain is built from TRBV20-1 and TRBJ2-1; D is ambiguous. Germline V gene sequence: CDR1 DFQATT, CDR2 SNEGSKA (reference sequence). The CDR3 length is 15 residues. Trimming left V 0 bases short and J 4 bases short, with 13 bases between. The CDR3 coding sequence is TGCAGTGCTAGAGATGATTTGCGGCTGTACAATGAGCAGTTCTTC. This translates into CSARDDLRLYNEQFF.

CDR3 protein: CSVVEHSNQPQHF. In DNA form, the CDR3 reads TGCAGCGTTGTGGAACATAGCAATCAGCCCCAGCATTTT. The chain is built from TRBV29-1 and TRBJ1-5; no reliable D call. V dropped 4 bases and J dropped 0 bases, with 7 bases sitting between them. The CDR3 has 13 amino acids. Germline-derived CDR1 and CDR2 are SQVTM and ANQGSEA.

This chain joins TRBV25-1 and TRBJ2-1, with TRBD2 matching 7 bases. CDR1 and CDR2 (germline): MGHDK, SYGVNS. The V segment lost 3 bases and the J segment 8 bases; nucleotides outside the gene matches: 7. This CDR3 comprises 14 residues. CDR3 DNA: TGTGCCAGCAGTGAGCCCCGACTAGCTGATGAGCAGTTCTTC. Protein sequence: CASSEPRLADEQFF.

The chain employs TRBV27 and TRBJ2-3; D might be TRBD2 (5 bases). Germline values: CDR1 MNHEY, CDR2 SMNVEV (reference sequence). V was cut by 8 bases and J by 3 bases, with 15 bases left in between. The CDR3 is 14 residues long. The CDR3 DNA follows: TGTGCCAGCCATCCCGGGGAGACTACAGATACGCAGTATTTT. Protein product: CASHPGETTDTQYF.

V and J are TRBV12-3 or TRBV12-4 and TRBJ1-2; D may be TRBD1 (6 bases). The V end was cut by 6 bases, the J end by 4 bases, with 15 bases between. The CDR3 length is 14 residues. CDR3 sequence (DNA): TGTGCCAGCAGCCGACGCAGGGACACCTATGGCTACACCTTC. It codes for CASSRRRDTYGYTF.

This clonotype was picked up many times. The chain employs TRBV18 and TRBJ1-2, with D hard to call. The V end lost 2 bases, the J end lost 0 bases, and 10 bases lay between the germline ends. The CDR3 contains 15 residues. CDR1 KGHSH and CDR2 LQKENI come from the germline V gene. CDR3 loop: CASSPRENTNYGYTF. DNA of the CDR3: TGTGCCAGCTCACCAAGGGAAAACACTAACTATGGCTACACCTTC.

The chain is built from TRBV25-1 and TRBJ1-5; D is ambiguous. Trimming cost V 1 base and J 5 bases, with 6 bases left between them. Germline CDR1 is MGHDK and CDR2 is SYGVNS. This CDR3 spans 13 amino acids. CDR3 sequence: CASSESEDQPQHF. The DNA of the CDR3 is TGTGCCAGCAGTGAATCCGAGGATCAGCCCCAGCATTTT.

The sample holds a few counts of this clonotype. This sequence joins TRBV7-3 and TRBJ1-1; D might be TRBD1 (6 bases). Trimming shortened V by 4 bases and J by 6 bases, and 9 bases separated the two germline ends. CDR1 is SGHTA, CDR2 FQGTGA, per germline. This CDR3 is built from 12 residues. The CDR3 sequence is CASSSQGPEAFF. The CDR3 region has the DNA TGTGCCAGCAGCTCACAGGGACCTGAAGCTTTCTTT.

Concerning this clonotype: At one of its ends the junction is not consistent with the germline gene, which may arise from a read error. The J gene is TRBJ2-1, the V gene TRBV5-6; D tentatively reads TRBD1 or TRBD2 (6 bases each). The length of the CDR3 is 14 residues. The germline V gene encodes CDR1 SGHDT and CDR2 YYEEEE. The CDR3 DNA reads TGTGCCACCAGCGGTGGGGGGCGGCACAATGAGCAGTTCTTC. It translates to CATSGGGRHNEQFF. Combining the CDR3 with reference TRBV5-6 and TRBJ2-1 gives the whole variable domain DAGVTQSPTHLIKTRGQQVTLRCSPKSGHDTVSWYQQALGQGPQFIFQYYEEEERQRGNFPDRFSGHQFPNYSSELNVNALLLGDSALYLCATSGGGRHNEQFFGPGTRLTVL.

V and J are TRBV10-3 and TRBJ2-7; a weak D match, TRBD2 (7 bases). The CDR3 consists of 11 residues. Germline-derived CDR1 and CDR2 are ENHRY and SYGVKD. V lost 8 bases and J 5 bases, leaving 10 bases between the germline ends. CDR3 residues: CAIWGGDEQYF. The CDR3 nucleotides are TGTGCCATCTGGGGGGGCGACGAGCAGTACTTC.

This clonotype was observed a handful of times. The rearrangement links TRBV7-9 to TRBJ2-3; 9 nucleotides match TRBD2. V lost 6 bases, J lost 2 bases, and 9 bases stayed unmatched. The length of the CDR3 is 16 residues. Germline values: CDR1 SEHNR, CDR2 FQNEAQ (reference sequence). CDR3 in amino acids: CASRHISGRDTDTQYF. The CDR3 region has the DNA TGTGCCAGCAGACATATTAGCGGGAGAGACACAGATACGCAGTATTTT.

V is TRBV5-1 and J is TRBJ2-7; 9 bases are shared with TRBD1. This CDR3 spans 17 amino acids. The germline V gene has CDR1 SGHRS and CDR2 YFSETQ. The V segment lost 4 bases and the J segment 5 bases; nucleotides outside the gene matches: 16. In DNA form, the CDR3 reads TGCGCCAGCAGCACCTTTCTCTCACAGGGGGCTTGGGACGAGCAGTACTTC. Translation: CASSTFLSQGAWDEQYF.

This clonotype was seen a few times. The V call is TRBV5-1, the J call TRBJ2-2, with 8 bases lining up with TRBD1. Germline CDR1 is SGHRS and CDR2 is YFSETQ. The CDR3 totals 14 residues. V lost 6 bases to trimming and J lost 4 bases; unmatched junction nucleotides: 5. Written as DNA, the CDR3 is TGCGCCAGCATTGGACAGGGTATCACCGGGGAGCTGTTTTTT. It codes for CASIGQGITGELFF.

This clonotype has only a few counts. The rearrangement joins TRBV9 to TRBJ2-1; the D gene is possibly TRBD2 (6 bases). Germline V gene data show CDR1 as SGDLS and CDR2 as YYNGEE. This CDR3 comprises 13 residues. With 2 bases removed from V and 8 bases from J, the gap between germline ends came to 11 bases. The CDR3 DNA reads TGTGCCAGCAGCGTGGGGGGTGGCTATGAGCAGTTCTTC. It translates to CASSVGGGYEQFF.

This clonotype has more than one count but fewer than ten. The rearrangement links TRBV27 to TRBJ1-2; TRBD1 aligns across 11 bases. The CDR3 consists of 15 residues. Trimming took 6 bases from V and 2 from J; bases not matched to a gene: 5. CDR1 and CDR2 from the germline V gene are MNHEY and SMNVEV (reference sequence). CDR3 DNA: TGTGCCAGCAGCGAAGGGGACAGGGGGAACTATGGCTACACCTTC. Protein product: CASSEGDRGNYGYTF.

This clonotype was seen more than once but under ten times. The rearrangement uses TRBV18 and TRBJ2-3, with 7 bases fitting TRBD2. V was pared by 5 bases and J by 4 bases, with 9 bases of the junction left unmatched. Germline V gene lookup returns CDR1 KGHSH and CDR2 LQKENI. This CDR3 has 15 amino acids. Here the CDR3 reads CASSTTGLGPDTQYF. The CDR3 DNA is TGTGCCAGCTCAACCACAGGACTAGGCCCAGATACGCAGTATTTT.

This clonotype was seen more than once but under ten times. The V gene is TRBV18, the J gene TRBJ2-7; D perhaps matches TRBD1 (6 bases). Trimming shortened V by 2 bases and J by 4 bases, and 15 bases separated the two germline ends. The CDR3 consists of 15 residues. Germline lookup yields CDR1 KGHSH and CDR2 LQKENI. The CDR3 sequence: CASSPGGTGTYEQYF. The CDR3 DNA follows: TGTGCCAGCTCACCAGGGGGAACAGGGACATACGAGCAGTACTTC.

The chain uses TRBV12-3 or TRBV12-4 and TRBJ2-3; D gene ambiguous. V was shortened by 3 bases and J by 6 bases, with 7 bases between the two germline ends. The CDR3 loop spans 12 amino acids. The CDR3 bases are TGTGCCAGCAGTTTTGCATCCGATACGCAGTATTTT. Its translation: CASSFASDTQYF.

Comments on this clonotype: The junction and the germline gene differ at one end; a read error may be behind it. The chain links TRBV5-1 to TRBJ2-6; D is perhaps TRBD1 or TRBD2 (6 bases each). The CDR3 totals 16 residues. Germline-derived CDR1 and CDR2 are SGHRS and YFSETQ. The CDR3 region has the DNA TGTGCCAGCAGCTTAGGAGGGGGTTCTGGGGCCAACGTCCTGACTTTC. Translating gives CASSLGGGSGANVLTF.

V is TRBV6-5 and J is TRBJ1-5; a weak D match, TRBD1 (6 bases). V shed 4 bases and J shed 5 bases, with 12 bases lying between them. Germline-derived CDR1 and CDR2 are MNHEY and SVGAGI. The CDR3 has 14 amino acids. The CDR3 bases are TGTGCCAGCAGTTCCCGGGACAAAGATCAGCCCCAGCATTTT. Protein sequence: CASSSRDKDQPQHF.

This clonotype was observed a handful of times. V gene TRBV27 combines with J gene TRBJ2-7, with 9 bases fitting TRBD1. CDR3 length: 16 amino acids. In germline, CDR1 is MNHEY, CDR2 SMNVEV (reference sequence). V was pared by 5 bases and J by 3 bases, with 11 bases of the junction left unmatched. This chain's CDR3 is CASSILPGQGSYEQYF. The CDR3 DNA sequence: TGTGCCAGCAGTATTTTACCGGGACAGGGTAGCTACGAGCAGTACTTC.

The chain uses TRBV25-1 and TRBJ2-5; tentatively, D is TRBD2 (5 bases). The V end was cut by 2 bases, the J end by 5 bases, with 9 bases between. The CDR3 sequence is 13 residues long. Looked up from germline, CDR1 is MGHDK and CDR2 is SYGVNS. The chain's CDR3 is CASSEIGVETQYF. In DNA form, the CDR3 reads TGTGCCAGCAGTGAAATCGGGGTGGAGACCCAGTACTTC.